The clone carrying this TCR beta chain occurred a few times. One end of the junction fails to match germline, which may point to a read error. This record belongs to a study of blood T cells in healthy people across ages. Overall study context: In model experiments, template switching was able to capture about one barcoded beta molecule for every two T cells that were present.

Germline CDR1 DFQATT, CDR2 SNEGSKA (reference sequence). CDR3 length equals 13 residues. A sample-barcoded 5' primer and a J-beta primer mix were used in a second PCR of roughly 6 to 11 cycles. MiXCR, applied by TCRdb to the 5' RACE reads, yields one record per CDR3 protein. The data show about 800,000 distinct CDR3 sequences, 55% to 75% seen once. The source is a man aged 30 to 45 in good health. V and J are TRBV20-1 and TRBJ1-2, with 8 bases fitting TRBD1. Sequencing was carried out using blood. The CDR3 coding sequence is TGCAGTGCTCGAGAAGACAGGGGAAGAGGCTACACCTTC. This translates into CSAREDRGRGYTF.